These 14 T cell receptor beta chains originate from one sample sequenced in a study of cytomegalovirus exposure and HLA in healthy donors. The primer mix had 60 Vbeta and 13 Jbeta primers. Here immunoSEQ multiplex PCR was the method, and the copy in TCRdb shows in-frame clones only, minus some. The data show about 160,000 clones, 65% to 85% seen once. The sample consisted of PBMCs. Receptors were obtained from a woman between 45 and 60 years old in good health and CMV-seropositive.

This clone was seen more than once but under ten times. The CDR3 is CASSLGGVNEKLFF. The CDR3 DNA sequence: TGTGCCAGCAGCTTAGGAGGAGTCAATGAAAAACTGTTTTTT. This chain links TRBV7-6 with TRBJ1-4, with D unresolved. The CDR3 extends over 14 amino acids. Germline V gene sequence: CDR1 SGHVS, CDR2 FNYEAQ. Trimming removed 1 base from V and 5 bases from J, with 8 bases in between.

CDR3 in DNA: TGTGCCAGCAGCTTAGGGGGCAGCCCGCTGTCTGGAGCTTTCTTT. It encodes CASSLGGSPLSGAFF. J is TRBJ1-1 and V is TRBV13; D not resolved. CDR1 is PRHDT, CDR2 FYEKMQ, per germline (reference sequence). CDR3 length: 15 amino acids. The V gene lost 0 bases and the J gene lost 10 bases, with 18 bases spanning the gap.

This chain uses TRBV5-6 with TRBJ2-7; weak D call: TRBD2 (6 bases). Between the trimmed V and J ends, which lost 2 bases and 11 bases, there was a span of 20 bases. The CDR3 spans 14 residues. CDR1 and CDR2 from the germline V gene are SGHDT and YYEEEE. The CDR3 loop reads CASSFEARAPGEYF. CDR3 in DNA: TGTGCCAGCAGCTTCGAGGCAAGGGCTCCGGGGGAGTACTTC.

J is TRBJ1-6 and V is TRBV29-1; unclear D gene. V was trimmed by 4 bases and J by 3 bases, leaving 7 bases between them. Germline V gives CDR1 SQVTM, CDR2 ANQGSEA. The CDR3 contains 13 residues. CDR3: CSVGEHYNSPLHF. The CDR3 nucleotides are TGCAGCGTTGGAGAACACTATAATTCACCCCTCCACTTT.

The V and J genes are TRBV7-9 and TRBJ1-2; D unclear. V lost 1 base to trimming and J lost 4 bases, with 7 bases between them. Germline assignment: CDR1 SEHNR and CDR2 FQNEAQ (reference sequence). The CDR3 has 13 residues. The CDR3 region has the DNA TGTGCCAGCAGCTTAGGAGCTGGCTATGGCTACACCTTC. It is translated as CASSLGAGYGYTF.

The V gene is TRBV5-1, the J gene TRBJ1-2, with no clear D. The germline V and J ends were trimmed by 0 bases and 6 bases, with 6 bases remaining between them. The CDR3 totals 12 residues. Germline-derived CDR1 and CDR2 are SGHRS and YFSETQ. This chain's CDR3 is CASSLASDGYTF. CDR3 bases: TGCGCCAGCAGCTTGGCGTCAGATGGCTACACCTTC. Based on the CDR3 plus reference TRBV5-1 and TRBJ1-2, the full variable domain is KAGVTQTPRYLIKTRGQQVTLSCSPISGHRSVSWYQQTPGQGLQFLFEYFSETQRNKGNFPGRFSGRQFSNSRSEMNVSTLELGDSALYLCASSLASDGYTFGSGTRLTVV.

The gene calls are TRBV5-4 and TRBJ2-4; D is unclear. Germline V gene lookup returns CDR1 SGHNT and CDR2 YYREEE (reference sequence). This CDR3 spans 15 amino acids. V lost 1 base and J 0 bases, leaving 8 bases between the germline ends. The CDR3 sequence: CASSLRGGAKNIQYF. The DNA of the CDR3 is TGTGCCAGCAGCTTGCGAGGTGGAGCCAAAAACATTCAGTACTTC. Drawing the rest from reference TRBV5-4 and TRBJ2-4, the complete variable domain is ETGVTQSPTHLIKTRGQQVTLRCSSQSGHNTVSWYQQALGQGPQFIFQYYREEENGRGNFPPRFSGLQFPNYSSELNVNALELDDSALYLCASSLRGGAKNIQYFGAGTRLSVL.

The chain joins TRBV2 to TRBJ2-1, with D tentatively TRBD2 (6 bases). Per germline, CDR1 SNHLY and CDR2 FYNNEI. The germline V and J ends were trimmed by 1 base and 7 bases, with 11 bases remaining between them. The CDR3 is made up of 14 amino acids. CDR3 bases: TGTGCCAGCAGTGAAGGCCCGCGGGGTAATGAGCAGTTCTTC. This gives the protein CASSEGPRGNEQFF.

The chain carries TRBV4-1 and TRBJ2-2, with D perhaps TRBD2 (5 bases). V gave up 2 bases and J gave up 4 bases, with 14 bases separating them. CDR3 length: 16 amino acids. Germline lookup yields CDR1 MGHRA and CDR2 YSYEKL. The CDR3 is CASSQKLALSTGELFF. The DNA of the CDR3 is TGCGCCAGCAGCCAAAAGCTAGCACTGTCCACCGGGGAGCTGTTTTTT.

This sequence joins TRBV19 and TRBJ2-3; 13 bases are a match to TRBD2. Germline V gene lookup returns CDR1 LNHDA and CDR2 SQIVND (reference sequence). The CDR3 spans 16 residues. V shed 6 bases, J shed 3 bases, and the junction held 6 bases outside the gene matches. This chain's CDR3 is CASRQTSGGKTDTQYF. In DNA form, the CDR3 reads TGTGCCAGTAGGCAGACTAGCGGGGGGAAAACAGATACGCAGTATTTT.

This clone was observed a handful of times. The J gene is TRBJ1-3, the V gene TRBV7-9; unclear D gene. Germline V gene data show CDR1 as SEHNR and CDR2 as FQNEAQ (reference sequence). The V and J ends lost 6 bases and 4 bases respectively, with 4 bases between them. The CDR3 contains 11 residues. CDR3 sequence (DNA): TGTGCCAGCAGACAGGGAAACACCATATATTTT. Translated: CASRQGNTIYF.

J is TRBJ1-2 and V is TRBV2, with TRBD1 matching over 10 bases. J gave up 6 bases and V 6 bases, and 4 bases lay outside the gene matches. The CDR3 is made up of 13 amino acids. From germline, CDR1 is SNHLY and CDR2 FYNNEI. CDR3 DNA sequence: TGTGCCAGCAGGGGACAGGGGTCACATGGCTACACCTTC. This sequence encodes CASRGQGSHGYTF. The variable domain in full, completed from reference TRBV2 and TRBJ1-2, reads EPEVTQTPSHQVTQMGQEVILRCVPISNHLYFYWYRQILGQKVEFLVSFYNNEISEKSEIFDDQFSVERPDGSNFTLKIRSTKLEDSAMYFCASRGQGSHGYTFGSGTRLTVV.

This clone was counted between two and nine times. V is TRBV2 and J is TRBJ2-2; D unclear. V was cut by 2 bases and J by 4 bases, with 11 bases left in between. The CDR3 extends over 15 amino acids. Germline V lookup: CDR1 SNHLY, CDR2 FYNNEI. CDR3 residues: CASSESGLATGELFF. In nucleotides, the CDR3 is TGTGCCAGCAGTGAATCTGGGCTCGCCACCGGGGAGCTGTTTTTT.

The chain uses TRBV7-2 and TRBJ1-5; no clear D. The CDR3 contains 13 residues. Germline assignment: CDR1 SGHTA and CDR2 FQGNSA. The V end lost 1 base, the J end lost 4 bases, and 5 bases lay between the germline ends. For the CDR3, the DNA is TGTGCCAGCAGCTTAGAACAGAATCAGCCCCAGCATTTT. It specifies CASSLEQNQPQHF. The complete variable domain, with remaining parts taken from reference TRBV7-2 and TRBJ1-5, reads GAGVSQSPSNKVTEKGKDVELRCDPISGHTALYWYRQSLGQGLEFLIYFQGNSAPDKSGLPSDRFSAERTGGSVSTLTIQRTQQEDSAVYLCASSLEQNQPQHFGDGTRLSIL.